This T cell receptor (beta chain) was identified in a study of shared clonotypes between healthy human individuals. Assay used: immunoSEQ multiplex PCR; TCRdb lists only in-frame clones, some missing. This sample yields roughly 2.1 million clones, of which around 93% are seen a single time; more than 1.5% belongs to the top ten. Trimming removed 6 bases from V and 7 bases from J; junction bases left unmatched: 8. Per germline, CDR1 LNHNV and CDR2 YYDKDF (reference sequence). The CDR3 covers 13 residues. Of note for this clone: The antigen is unknown.

The naive CD8 fraction comprised CD45RO-negative cells positively selected for CCR7 and excluded terminally differentiated effector memory CD45RA+ cells. There were no recent acute infections or vaccinations among the donors, who were healthy HIV-negative adults. Study-wide results and limits: The authors sampled blood alone, and tissue repertoires likely differ. A handful of donors showed sharing of approximately 5% of naive CD4 clonotypes.

This TCR came from a young man in good health. Some clones in this sample may be carry-over from other donors' samples. The chain has TRBV15 and TRBJ1-1; 7 bases line up with TRBD1. The specimen sequenced was naive CD8+ T cells from PBMCs. The CDR3 DNA is TGTGCCACCAGGACCACAGGGGACTATGAAGCTTTCTTT. Amino acids: CATRTTGDYEAFF.